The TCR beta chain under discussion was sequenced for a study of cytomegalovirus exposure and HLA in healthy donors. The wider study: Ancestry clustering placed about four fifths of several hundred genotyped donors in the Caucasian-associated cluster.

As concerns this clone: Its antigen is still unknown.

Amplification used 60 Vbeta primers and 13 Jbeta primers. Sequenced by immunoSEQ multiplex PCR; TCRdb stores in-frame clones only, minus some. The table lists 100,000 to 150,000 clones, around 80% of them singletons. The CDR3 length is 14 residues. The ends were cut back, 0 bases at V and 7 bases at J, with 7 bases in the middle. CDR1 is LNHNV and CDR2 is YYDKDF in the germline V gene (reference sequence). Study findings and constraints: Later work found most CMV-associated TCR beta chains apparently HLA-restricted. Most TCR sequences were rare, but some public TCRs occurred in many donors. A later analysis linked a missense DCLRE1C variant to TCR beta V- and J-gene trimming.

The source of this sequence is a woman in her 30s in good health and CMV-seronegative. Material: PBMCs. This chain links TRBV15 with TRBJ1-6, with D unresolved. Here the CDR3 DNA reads TGTGCCACCAGCAGAGATCTATCGAATTCACCCCTCCACTTT. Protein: CATSRDLSNSPLHF.